Listed below are T cell receptor beta chains from one sample, sequenced in a study of T cells in Graves' hyperthyroidism and ophthalmopathy. Each CDR3 protein gets one entry after TCRdb re-called the multiplex PCR reads with MiXCR. The profile shows fewer than 600,000 distinct CDR3 sequences, about 15% of them singletons. Sequences were obtained from blood. These receptors came from a middle-aged woman with Graves' hyperthyroidism. CDR3s include the opening cysteine and the closing phenylalanine or tryptophan. D genes are given only for firm matches. Clone sizes are given selectively: once, few, many, or a class where the clone is expanded.

D gene	clone size	J gene	CDR3 length	V gene	CDR3 DNA	CDR3 protein
TRBD1	many	TRBJ2-1	15	TRBV28	TGTGCCAGCAGGCGGACAGGGCCCACCTACAATGAGCAGTTCTTC	CASRRTGPTYNEQFF
TRBD1	.	TRBJ1-5	15	TRBV30	TGTGCCTGGAGTCCACCGGGACAGGGGGATCAGCCCCAGCATTTT	CAWSPPGQGDQPQHF
TRBD1	many	TRBJ1-3	13	TRBV27	TGTGCCAGCAGTCCAGGACAGGGCTACACCATATATTTT	CASSPGQGYTIYF
.	.	TRBJ1-2	14	TRBV19	TGTGCCAGTAGTGACCCCCGGAGATACTATGGCTACACCTTC	CASSDPRRYYGYTF
TRBD2	many	TRBJ2-7	17	TRBV20-1	TGCAGTGCTACGCCGGGACTAGCGGGTTCGCATTGGTTCGAGCAGTACTTC	CSATPGLAGSHWFEQYF
TRBD1	many	TRBJ2-7	15	TRBV11-2	TGTGCCAGCAGCCCTGGACAGGGACCTTCCTACGAGCAGTACTTC	CASSPGQGPSYEQYF
TRBD2	few	TRBJ2-3	16	TRBV5-1	TGCGCCAGCGGCTTGGAATGGTTAGCGGGAGGAGATACGCAGTATTTT	CASGLEWLAGGDTQYF
.	many	TRBJ2-7	16	TRBV27	TGTGCCAGCAGTCTTCTCCGAGGCGGGCCCTCCTACGAGCAGTACTTC	CASSLLRGGPSYEQYF
.	few	TRBJ2-1	15	TRBV20-1	TGCAGTGCTAGTCGTCCGGTTGGCTCCTACAATGAGCAGTTCTTC	CSASRPVGSYNEQFF
TRBD1	few	TRBJ1-1	14	TRBV27	TGTGCCAGCAGTCTCCGGGACAGCAACACTGAAGCTTTCTTT	CASSLRDSNTEAFF
TRBD1	.	TRBJ1-2	13	TRBV27	TGTGCCAGCAGACTAGGACAGGCTTATGGCTACACCTTC	CASRLGQAYGYTF
TRBD1	few	TRBJ2-5	14	TRBV25-1	TGTGCCAGCAGTGATAGACAGGGCTTTGAGACCCAGTACTTC	CASSDRQGFETQYF
.	many	TRBJ1-1	18	TRBV28	TGTGCCAGCAGTTTATGGACGGCAGGCACGGGCGGTCGGACTGAAGCTTTCTTT	CASSLWTAGTGGRTEAFF
TRBD2	few	TRBJ2-1	14	TRBV20-1	TGCAGTGCTTTACCGGGACTACCTACCAATGAGCAGTTCTTC	CSALPGLPTNEQFF
TRBD1	.	TRBJ1-2	16	TRBV7-8	TGTGCCAGCAGCTTAAGAGGCAGGGGGCGTAGGGGTGGCTACACCTTC	CASSLRGRGRRGGYTF
.	few	TRBJ1-1	16	TRBV3-1	TGTGCCAGCAGCCAAGAACCCCGCATTTGGGACACTGAAGCTTTCTTT	CASSQEPRIWDTEAFF
.	few	TRBJ1-3	14	TRBV27	TGTGCCAGCGGTAAAATGGGCTCTGGAAACACCATATATTTT	CASGKMGSGNTIYF
TRBD1	many	TRBJ2-3	16	TRBV12-3/TRBV12-4	TGTGCCAGCAGTTTAGCGGGACAGGTAAACACAGATACGCAGTATTTT	CASSLAGQVNTDTQYF
TRBD1	many	TRBJ1-4	15	TRBV5-5	TGTGCCAGCAGTACCGGGACAGGGTTATACGAAAAACTGTTTTTT	CASSTGTGLYEKLFF
TRBD2	many	TRBJ2-7	16	TRBV7-9	TGTGCCAGCAGCTGGCGGGAGGGCCTTAATTCCTACGAGCAGTACTTC	CASSWREGLNSYEQYF
.	many	TRBJ2-2	16	TRBV24-1	TGTGCCACCAGTGATGACAGAGGACCTTACACCGGGGAGCTGTTTTTT	CATSDDRGPYTGELFF
.	few	TRBJ2-7	13	TRBV19	TGTGCCAGTAGTATAACGTGGAGCTACGAGCAGTACTTC	CASSITWSYEQYF